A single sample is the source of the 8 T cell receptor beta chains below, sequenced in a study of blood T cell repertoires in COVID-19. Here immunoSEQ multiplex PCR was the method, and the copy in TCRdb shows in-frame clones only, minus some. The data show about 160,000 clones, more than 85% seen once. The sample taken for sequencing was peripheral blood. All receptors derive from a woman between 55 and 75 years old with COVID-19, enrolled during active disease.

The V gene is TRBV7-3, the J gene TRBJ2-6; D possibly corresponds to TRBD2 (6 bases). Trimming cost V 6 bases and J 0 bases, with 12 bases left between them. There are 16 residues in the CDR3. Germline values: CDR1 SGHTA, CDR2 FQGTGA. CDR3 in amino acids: CASRAGPLSGANVLTF. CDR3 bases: TGTGCCAGCAGGGCGGGACCGCTCTCTGGGGCCAACGTCCTGACTTTC.

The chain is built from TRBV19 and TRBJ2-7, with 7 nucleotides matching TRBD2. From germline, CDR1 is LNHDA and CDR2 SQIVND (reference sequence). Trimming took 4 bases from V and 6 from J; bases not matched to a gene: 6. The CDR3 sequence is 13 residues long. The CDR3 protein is CASSTGLSGEQYF. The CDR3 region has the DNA TGTGCCAGTAGTACGGGACTATCTGGCGAGCAGTACTTC.

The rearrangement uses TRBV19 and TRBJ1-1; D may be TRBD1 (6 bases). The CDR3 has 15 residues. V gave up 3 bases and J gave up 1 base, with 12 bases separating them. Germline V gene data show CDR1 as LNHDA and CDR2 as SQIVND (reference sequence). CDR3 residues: CASSIRDTENTEAFF. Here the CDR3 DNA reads TGTGCCAGTAGTATCCGGGACACAGAGAACACTGAAGCTTTCTTT.

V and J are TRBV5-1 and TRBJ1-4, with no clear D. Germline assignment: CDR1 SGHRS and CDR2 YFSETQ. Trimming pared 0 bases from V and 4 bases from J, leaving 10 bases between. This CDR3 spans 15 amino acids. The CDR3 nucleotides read TGCGCCAGCAGCTTGGGCCCGGGAAATAATGAAAAACTGTTTTTT. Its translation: CASSLGPGNNEKLFF.

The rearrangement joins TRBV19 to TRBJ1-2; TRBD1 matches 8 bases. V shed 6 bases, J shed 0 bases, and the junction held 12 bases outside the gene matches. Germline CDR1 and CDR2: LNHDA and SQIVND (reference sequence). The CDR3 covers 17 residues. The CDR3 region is CASSQTGVLHPNYGYTF. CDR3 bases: TGTGCCAGTAGCCAGACAGGGGTCCTGCACCCTAACTATGGCTACACCTTC.

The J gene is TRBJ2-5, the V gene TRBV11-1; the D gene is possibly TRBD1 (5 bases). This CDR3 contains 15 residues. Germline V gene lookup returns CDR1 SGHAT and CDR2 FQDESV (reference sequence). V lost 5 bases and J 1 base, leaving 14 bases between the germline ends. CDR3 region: CASSPKWGGQETQYF. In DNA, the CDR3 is TGTGCCAGCAGCCCTAAGTGGGGCGGCCAAGAGACCCAGTACTTC.

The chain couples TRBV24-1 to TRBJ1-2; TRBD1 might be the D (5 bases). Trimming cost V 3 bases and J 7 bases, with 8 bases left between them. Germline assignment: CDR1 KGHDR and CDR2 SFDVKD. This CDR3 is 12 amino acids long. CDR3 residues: CATSDVGGGYTF. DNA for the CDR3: TGTGCCACCAGTGATGTCGGGGGTGGCTACACCTTC.

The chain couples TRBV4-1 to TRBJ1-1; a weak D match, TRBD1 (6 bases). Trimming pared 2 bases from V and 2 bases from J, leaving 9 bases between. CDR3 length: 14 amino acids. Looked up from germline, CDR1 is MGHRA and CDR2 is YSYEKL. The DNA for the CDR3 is TGCGCCAGCAGCCAAATACAGGGTAACACTGAAGCTTTCTTT. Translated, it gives CASSQIQGNTEAFF.